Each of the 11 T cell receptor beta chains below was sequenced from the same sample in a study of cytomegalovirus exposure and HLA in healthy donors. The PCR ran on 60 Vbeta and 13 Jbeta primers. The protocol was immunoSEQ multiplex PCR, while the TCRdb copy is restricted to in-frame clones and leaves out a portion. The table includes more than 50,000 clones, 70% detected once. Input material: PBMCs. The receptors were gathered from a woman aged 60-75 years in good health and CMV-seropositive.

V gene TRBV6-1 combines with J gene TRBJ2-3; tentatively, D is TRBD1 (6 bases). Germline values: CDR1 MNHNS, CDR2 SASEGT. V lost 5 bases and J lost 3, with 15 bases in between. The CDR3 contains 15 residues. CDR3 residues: CASSRTVIGTDTQYF. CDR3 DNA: TGTGCCAGCAGTCGGACAGTTATTGGGACAGATACGCAGTATTTT.

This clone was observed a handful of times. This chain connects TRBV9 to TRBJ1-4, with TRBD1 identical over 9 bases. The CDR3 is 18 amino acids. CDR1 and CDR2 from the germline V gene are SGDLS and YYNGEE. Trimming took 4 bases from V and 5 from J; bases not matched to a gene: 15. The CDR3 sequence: CASSPQSRDRVRNEKLFF. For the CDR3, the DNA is TGTGCCAGCAGCCCACAGTCCCGGGACAGGGTACGGAATGAAAAACTGTTTTTT.

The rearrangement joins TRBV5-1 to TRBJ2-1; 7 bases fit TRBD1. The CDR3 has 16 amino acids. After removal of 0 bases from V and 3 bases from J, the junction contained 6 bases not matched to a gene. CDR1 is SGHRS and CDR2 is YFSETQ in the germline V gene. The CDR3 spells CASSLAPGQSYNEQFF. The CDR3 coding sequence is TGCGCCAGCAGCTTGGCGCCGGGACAGAGCTACAATGAGCAGTTCTTC.

CDR3 region: CASSAPTGDRGYTF. In nucleotides, the CDR3 is TGTGCCAGCAGCGCGCCGACAGGGGATCGTGGCTACACCTTC. The rearrangement links TRBV9 to TRBJ1-2, with TRBD1 matching 8 bases. V shed 3 bases and J 7 bases; nucleotides not matched to a gene: 8. The CDR3 contains 14 residues. CDR1 is SGDLS and CDR2 is YYNGEE in the germline V gene.

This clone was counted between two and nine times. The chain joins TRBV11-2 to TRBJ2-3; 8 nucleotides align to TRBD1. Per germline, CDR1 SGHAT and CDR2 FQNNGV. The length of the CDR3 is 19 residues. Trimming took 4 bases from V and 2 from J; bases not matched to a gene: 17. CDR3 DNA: TGTGCCAGCAGCTCCCTCTTTTCACGGACAGGGTCGGCCACAGATACGCAGTATTTT. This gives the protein CASSSLFSRTGSATDTQYF.

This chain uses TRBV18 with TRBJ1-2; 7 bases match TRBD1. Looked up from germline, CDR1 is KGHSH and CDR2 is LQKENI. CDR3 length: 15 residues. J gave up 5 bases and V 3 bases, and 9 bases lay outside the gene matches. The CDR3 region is CASSPGTAAYYGYTF. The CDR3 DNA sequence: TGTGCCAGCTCACCCGGGACAGCGGCGTATTATGGCTACACCTTC.

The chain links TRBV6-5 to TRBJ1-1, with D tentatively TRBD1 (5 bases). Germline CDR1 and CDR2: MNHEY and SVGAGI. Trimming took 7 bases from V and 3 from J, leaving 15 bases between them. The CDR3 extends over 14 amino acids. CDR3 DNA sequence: TGTGCCAGCAATTGGGACGGGGGGGACACTGAAGCTTTCTTT. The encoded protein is CASNWDGGDTEAFF.

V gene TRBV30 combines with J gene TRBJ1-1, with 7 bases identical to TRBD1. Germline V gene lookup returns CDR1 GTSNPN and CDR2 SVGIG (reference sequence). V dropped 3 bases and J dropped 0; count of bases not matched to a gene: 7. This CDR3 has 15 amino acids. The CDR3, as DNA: TGTGCCTGGAGCCTAGAGGGACAGTTGAACACTGAAGCTTTCTTT. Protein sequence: CAWSLEGQLNTEAFF.

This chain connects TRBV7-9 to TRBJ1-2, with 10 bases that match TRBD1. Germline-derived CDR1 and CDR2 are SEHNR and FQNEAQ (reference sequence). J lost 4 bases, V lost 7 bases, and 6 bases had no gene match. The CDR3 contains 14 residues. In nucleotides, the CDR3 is TGTGCCAGCACCGGGACAGGGGACGGCTATGGCTACACCTTC. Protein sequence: CASTGTGDGYGYTF.

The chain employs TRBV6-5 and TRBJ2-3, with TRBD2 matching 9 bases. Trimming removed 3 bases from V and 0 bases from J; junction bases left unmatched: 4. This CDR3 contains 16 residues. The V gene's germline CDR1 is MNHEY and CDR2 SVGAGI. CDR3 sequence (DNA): TGTGCCAGCAGTTATGCTAGCGGGGCTAGCACAGATACGCAGTATTTT. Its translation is CASSYASGASTDTQYF.

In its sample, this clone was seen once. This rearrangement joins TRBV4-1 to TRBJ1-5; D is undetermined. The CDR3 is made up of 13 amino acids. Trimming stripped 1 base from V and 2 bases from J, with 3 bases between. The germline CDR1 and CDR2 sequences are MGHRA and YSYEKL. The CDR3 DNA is TGCGCCAGCAGCCAAGCCGGCAATCAGCCCCAGCATTTT. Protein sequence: CASSQAGNQPQHF.